A selection of T cell receptor beta chains follows, all from one sample in a study of cytotoxic CD8 clonotypes in ibrutinib-treated CLL. Libraries were prepared by immunoSEQ multiplex PCR; TCRdb keeps only in-frame clonotypes and omits some of them. The sample consists of about 140,000 clones, approximately 90% of them appearing once. The input for sequencing was PBMCs, taken after 12 months of ibrutinib treatment. These receptors all stem from a human donor with chronic lymphocytic leukemia. Both conserved end residues are part of each CDR3. The order of the fields is J gene, clone size, D gene, V gene, CDR3 DNA, CDR3 protein. D genes are given only for firm matches. Expanded clones get a size class; other rows say once, few or many, or leave the size out.

>TRBJ2-7|-|TRBD2|TRBV5-4
TGTGCCAGCAGCTTTACTAGCGGGGATTCCTACGAGCAGTACTTC
CASSFTSGDSYEQYF
>TRBJ2-7|-|-|TRBV28
TGTGCCAGCAGTCTGGGGCTCTTGGCGGGGCAGTACTTC
CASSLGLLAGQYF
>TRBJ2-5|few|TRBD1|TRBV6-6
TGTGCCAGCAGTTACGGTACAGGGGTTAAGACCCAGTACTTC
CASSYGTGVKTQYF
>TRBJ2-2|-|-|TRBV28
TGTGCCAGCATCGCGGGACAGAACACCGGGGAGCTGTTTTTT
CASIAGQNTGELFF
>TRBJ2-1|few|-|TRBV19
TGTGCCAGTAGTATCAGGGAAGTACAGTTCTTC
CASSIREVQFF
>TRBJ1-1|-|-|TRBV11-2
TGTGCCAGCAGCTTGGGGTCGAACACTGAAGCTTTCTTT
CASSLGSNTEAFF
>TRBJ2-2|-|-|TRBV6-1
TGTGCCAGATATTACGCCGGGGAGCTGTTTTTT
CARYYAGELFF
>TRBJ2-3|-|TRBD2|TRBV4-2
TGTGCCAGCAGCCAGGGCCCGGGACTAGCGGCCACAGATACGCAGTATTTT
CASSQGPGLAATDTQYF
>TRBJ2-1|-|TRBD1|TRBV7-8
TGTGCCAGCAGCGCTAGGGACAGCCACTACAATGAGCAGTTCTTC
CASSARDSHYNEQFF
>TRBJ2-7|-|-|TRBV4-1
TGCGCCAGCAGCCAAACCCGGGACAACTACGAGCAGTACTTC
CASSQTRDNYEQYF
>TRBJ2-2|once|TRBD2|TRBV6-5
TGTGCCAGCAGTAACCGGGAGGCCGGGGAGCTGTTTTTT
CASSNREAGELFF
>TRBJ2-7|-|TRBD1|TRBV6-6
TGTGCCAGCAGCAGAACAGGGGACGAGCAGTACTTC
CASSRTGDEQYF
>TRBJ2-7|-|TRBD2|TRBV27
TGTGCCAGCAGTTTAGCGGGAGTTTCCGAGCAGTACTTC
CASSLAGVSEQYF
>TRBJ2-2|-|TRBD2|TRBV28
TGTGCCGGGGGGGTAACTCACACCGGGGAGCTGTTTTTT
CAGGVTHTGELFF
>TRBJ2-7|-|TRBD2|TRBV28
TGTGCCAGCAGTTTAGCGTGGCGGGAGGGTTACGAGCAGTACTTC
CASSLAWREGYEQYF
>TRBJ2-7|-|-|TRBV2
TGTGCCAGCAGTGCCTCAGCAGGGTTCGGCGAGCAGTACTTC
CASSASAGFGEQYF
>TRBJ1-1|-|-|TRBV6-5
TGTGCCAGCAATGTAGGACAGCCGGGCAACACTGAAGCTTTCTTT
CASNVGQPGNTEAFF
>TRBJ1-5|-|-|TRBV7-9
TGTGCCAGCAGCATTATGACTGATCAGCCCCAGCATTTT
CASSIMTDQPQHF
>TRBJ1-1|-|-|TRBV15
TGTGCCACCAGCAGAGATGGGGGTTCGCGTATCTACACTGAAGCTTTCTTT
CATSRDGGSRIYTEAFF
>TRBJ2-1|-|-|TRBV9
TGTGCCAGCAGCGCAAGAGACGTGGACTCCTTCTCCTACAATGAGCAGTTCTTC
CASSARDVDSFSYNEQFF
>TRBJ2-2|-|-|TRBV5-1
TGCGCCAGCAAGCCGGATTCGAACACCGGGGAGCTGTTTTTT
CASKPDSNTGELFF
>TRBJ1-1|-|TRBD1|TRBV7-3
TGTGCCAGCAGCACGGGACAGGGCAAGAACACTGAAGCTTTCTTT
CASSTGQGKNTEAFF
>TRBJ1-3|once|TRBD1|TRBV5-1
TGCGCCAGCTGGGACAGTCCTGCAAACACCATATATTTT
CASWDSPANTIYF
>TRBJ2-1|-|-|TRBV27
TGTGCCAGCAGTCCCAAACCGGGACTTTACAATGAGCAGTTCTTC
CASSPKPGLYNEQFF
>TRBJ2-3|-|-|TRBV7-9
TGTGCCAGCAGCTTAGCTCCCCTCCTAGACACAGATACGCAGTATTTT
CASSLAPLLDTDTQYF
>TRBJ2-5|-|TRBD2|TRBV13
TGTGCCAGCAGCCCACGGGGGACTAGCGGGATAAGGTGGGAAGAGACCCAGTACTTC
CASSPRGTSGIRWEETQYF
>TRBJ1-4|-|-|TRBV7-9
TGTGCCAGCAGCTTAGGGCAGGCTGCAACTAATGAAAAACTGTTTTTT
CASSLGQAATNEKLFF
>TRBJ2-3|-|TRBD1|TRBV27
TGTGCCAGCAGTTTAAGGGGACAGGCAATGAGCACAGATACGCAGTATTTT
CASSLRGQAMSTDTQYF
>TRBJ2-3|-|TRBD1|TRBV28
TGTGCCAGCCGAGGGACAGTAGCAGGCACAGATACGCAGTATTTT
CASRGTVAGTDTQYF
>TRBJ2-1|-|TRBD1|TRBV6-6
TGTGCCAGCGCAGGGGAAGGGACAGCGCTCTCCAATGAGCAGTTCTTC
CASAGEGTALSNEQFF
>TRBJ2-1|-|-|TRBV18
TGTGCCAGCTCACCATCTCATGAGCAGTTCTTC
CASSPSHEQFF
>TRBJ1-1|-|-|TRBV10-3
TGTGCCATCAGGCGGACATTGAACACTGAAGCTTTCTTT
CAIRRTLNTEAFF
>TRBJ1-1|-|-|TRBV28
TGTGCCAGCAGTTTAATGAGGACTGAAGCTTTCTTT
CASSLMRTEAFF
>TRBJ2-3|-|-|TRBV5-6
TGTGCCAGCGCCCGGGGGTCCACAGATACGCAGTATTTT
CASARGSTDTQYF
>TRBJ2-1|-|TRBD1|TRBV7-3
TGTGCCAGCAGCTTAAAAGCCAGGGGGCTTCAGGATGAGCAGTTCTTC
CASSLKARGLQDEQFF
>TRBJ1-1|-|TRBD1|TRBV7-2
TGTGCCAGCAGCCCGGGACAGGGGGCGGGCACTGAAGCTTTCTTT
CASSPGQGAGTEAFF
>TRBJ2-7|once|-|TRBV7-9
TGTGCCAGCAGCTTAGCGGTATCCTCCTACGAGCAGTACTTC
CASSLAVSSYEQYF
>TRBJ1-2|-|TRBD1|TRBV6-4
TGTGCCAGCAGTGTTAGGGGGCAGGATGGCTACACCTTC
CASSVRGQDGYTF
>TRBJ1-5|-|-|TRBV2
TGTGCCAGCAGTGAACGACCGGGTTTGCAGCCCCAGCATTTT
CASSERPGLQPQHF
>TRBJ1-1|few|-|TRBV27
TGTGCCAGCAGTTTATTAGGTAGTGAAGCTTTCTTT
CASSLLGSEAFF
>TRBJ2-3|-|-|TRBV15
TGTGCCACCAGCAGATTCCGTGATACGCAGTATTTT
CATSRFRDTQYF
>TRBJ2-1|-|-|TRBV9
TGTGCCAGCGGGGCCGCGGGAATAGGCGTCAATGAGCAGTTCTTC
CASGAAGIGVNEQFF
>TRBJ1-4|-|-|TRBV11-1
TGTGCCAGCAGCTCCGGGGGTTCATCTAATGAAAAACTGTTTTTT
CASSSGGSSNEKLFF
>TRBJ2-7|-|-|TRBV7-8
TGTGCCAGCAGCTTAGCCGGGACGAACTACGAGCAGTACTTC
CASSLAGTNYEQYF
>TRBJ2-1|-|-|TRBV27
TGTGCCAGCAGTACCTCCAATGAGCAGTTCTTC
CASSTSNEQFF